This is a list of T cell receptor beta chains from one sample in a study of T cells in Graves' hyperthyroidism and ophthalmopathy. TCRdb reprocessed the multiplex PCR reads with MiXCR, giving one entry per CDR3 protein. The sample carries 600,000 to 650,000 distinct CDR3 sequences, around 21% recorded once. The sequenced sample consisted of blood. The receptors were sampled from a man younger than 40 with Graves' ophthalmopathy. Each CDR3 is given with its conserved first and last residue. The order of the fields is D gene, J gene, CDR3 length, clone size, V gene, CDR3 protein, CDR3 DNA. The D gene is left open where the match is weak. Some rows mark clone size as missing; the rest say once, few, many or name a class of expanded clone.

d_gene: NA; j_gene: TRBJ2-1; len: 15; abundance: few; v_gene: TRBV14; CDR3aa: CASSQDGYSYNEQFF; CDR3nt: TGTGCCAGCAGCCAAGATGGCTACTCCTACAATGAGCAGTTCTTC
d_gene: TRBD1; j_gene: TRBJ2-7; len: 15; abundance: many; v_gene: TRBV28; CDR3aa: CASRSPGTGAYEQYF; CDR3nt: TGTGCCAGCAGATCCCCCGGGACAGGGGCATACGAGCAGTACTTC
d_gene: TRBD2; j_gene: TRBJ2-7; len: 15; abundance: few; v_gene: TRBV20-1; CDR3aa: CSAQKTGRALGEQYF; CDR3nt: TGCAGTGCGCAGAAGACCGGGAGGGCCCTCGGCGAGCAGTACTTC
d_gene: NA; j_gene: TRBJ1-5; len: 13; abundance: few; v_gene: TRBV12-3/TRBV12-4; CDR3aa: CASSNTDNQPQHF; CDR3nt: TGTGCCAGCAGTAATACAGACAATCAGCCCCAGCATTTT
d_gene: TRBD1; j_gene: TRBJ2-7; len: 15; abundance: few; v_gene: TRBV7-8; CDR3aa: CASSTRQGAGNEQYF; CDR3nt: TGTGCCAGCAGCACCCGACAGGGGGCGGGCAACGAGCAGTACTTC
d_gene: TRBD2; j_gene: TRBJ2-1; len: 15; abundance: NA; v_gene: TRBV12-3/TRBV12-4; CDR3aa: CASSLGGRLYNEQFF; CDR3nt: TGTGCCAGCAGTTTAGGCGGGAGGCTGTACAATGAGCAGTTCTTC
d_gene: TRBD1; j_gene: TRBJ1-1; len: 18; abundance: few; v_gene: TRBV20-1; CDR3aa: CSAQGQGTLRPKGTEAFF; CDR3nt: TGCAGTGCACAGGGACAGGGGACGCTACGGCCAAAGGGTACTGAAGCTTTCTTT
d_gene: NA; j_gene: TRBJ2-2; len: 13; abundance: many; v_gene: TRBV7-3; CDR3aa: CASAVVNTGELFF; CDR3nt: TGTGCCAGCGCTGTGGTAAACACCGGGGAGCTGTTTTTT
d_gene: NA; j_gene: TRBJ1-3; len: 17; abundance: NA; v_gene: TRBV12-3/TRBV12-4; CDR3aa: CATRLTRDSGSGNTIYF; CDR3nt: TGTGCCACCAGGTTGACCCGGGACTCAGGCTCTGGAAACACCATATATTTT
d_gene: TRBD2; j_gene: TRBJ2-3; len: 15; abundance: few; v_gene: TRBV27; CDR3aa: CASSFQLAGTDTQYF; CDR3nt: TGTGCCAGCAGTTTTCAACTAGCGGGCACAGATACGCAGTATTTT
d_gene: NA; j_gene: TRBJ1-2; len: 13; abundance: many; v_gene: TRBV2; CDR3aa: CASSEEHGYGYTF; CDR3nt: TGTGCCAGCAGTGAAGAACACGGCTATGGCTACACCTTC
d_gene: NA; j_gene: TRBJ2-7; len: 17; abundance: many; v_gene: TRBV7-8; CDR3aa: CASSLAYRHPPPYEQYF; CDR3nt: TGTGCCAGCAGCTTAGCGTATCGGCACCCACCTCCCTACGAGCAGTACTTC
d_gene: NA; j_gene: TRBJ1-6; len: 15; abundance: NA; v_gene: TRBV4-1; CDR3aa: CASSREDRRNSPLHF; CDR3nt: TGCGCCAGCAGCCGAGAGGACAGACGGAATTCACCCCTCCACTTT
d_gene: TRBD2; j_gene: TRBJ2-5; len: 17; abundance: many; v_gene: TRBV5-5; CDR3aa: CASSPGLAGGREETQYF; CDR3nt: TGTGCCAGCAGCCCCGGACTAGCGGGAGGGAGGGAAGAGACCCAGTACTTC
d_gene: NA; j_gene: TRBJ2-7; len: 14; abundance: many; v_gene: TRBV6-2/TRBV6-3; CDR3aa: CASRSSGRSYEQYF; CDR3nt: TGTGCCAGCAGATCTAGTGGACGGTCCTACGAGCAGTACTTC
d_gene: NA; j_gene: TRBJ2-7; len: 13; abundance: many; v_gene: TRBV4-3; CDR3aa: CASSPIAGYEQYF; CDR3nt: TGCGCCAGCAGCCCGATTGCAGGGTACGAGCAGTACTTC
d_gene: TRBD1; j_gene: TRBJ2-7; len: 15; abundance: many; v_gene: TRBV6-1; CDR3aa: CASSDPTGGSYEQYF; CDR3nt: TGTGCCAGCAGTGATCCGACAGGGGGCTCCTACGAGCAGTACTTC
d_gene: TRBD2; j_gene: TRBJ2-7; len: 16; abundance: few; v_gene: TRBV4-2; CDR3aa: CASSQEFGTSSYEQYF; CDR3nt: TGTGCCAGCAGCCAAGAGTTCGGGACTAGCAGCTACGAGCAGTACTTC
d_gene: NA; j_gene: TRBJ2-3; len: 15; abundance: many; v_gene: TRBV2; CDR3aa: CASSAAETYTDTQYF; CDR3nt: TGTGCCAGCAGTGCAGCGGAGACCTACACAGATACGCAGTATTTT
d_gene: TRBD1; j_gene: TRBJ1-1; len: 14; abundance: NA; v_gene: TRBV2; CDR3aa: CASRIGTGGSEAFF; CDR3nt: TGTGCCAGCAGAATCGGGACAGGGGGCTCTGAAGCTTTCTTT